This TCR beta chain was retrieved from a study of shared clonotypes between healthy human individuals. Findings of the study overall: The sole specimen, blood, was sampled, and tissue repertoires likely differ.

Comment on this clone: Antigen specificity is unknown.

Germline values: CDR1 SNHLY, CDR2 FYNNEI. The CDR3 loop spans 14 amino acids. The trim removed 4 bases at V and 2 bases at J, leaving 4 bases unmatched. Deep-level running was used for the assay. The protocol was immunoSEQ multiplex PCR, while the TCRdb copy is restricted to in-frame clones and leaves out a portion. This sample has 1,400,000 or so clones; around 98.5% occur once, and the top ten carry roughly 0.35%. The sequenced sample was naive CD4+ T cells sorted from blood. Subset in this sample: CD45RA+ positively selected. The chain employs TRBV2 and TRBJ2-5, with 7 bases lining up with TRBD1. The sequence was collected from a man in his thirties or forties in good health. In DNA form, the CDR3 reads TGTGCCAGCAGTGCCCGGACAGGTCAAGAGACCCAGTACTTC. Translation: CASSARTGQETQYF.